These 15 T cell receptor beta chains were all obtained from the same sample, sequenced in a study of blood T cell repertoires in COVID-19. The assay was immunoSEQ multiplex PCR, and TCRdb's table has in-frame clones only and misses some. The sample lists about 220,000 clones, 82% occurring once. Input material: peripheral blood. The receptor set was obtained from an elderly woman with acute or convalescent COVID-19.

The chain employs TRBV21-1 and TRBJ1-1. TRBV21-1 is noted as a pseudogene. The CDR3 has 13 amino acids. The chain's CDR3 is CASRRLPSEKAFF. The CDR3 DNA sequence: TGTGCCAGCAGACGACTTCCCTCAGAGAAGGCTTTCTTT.

The sample holds a few counts of this clone. The rearrangement links TRBV7-2 to TRBJ1-1; the D gene is possibly TRBD1 (5 bases). The CDR3 contains 14 residues. V lost 4 bases and J 7 bases, leaving 16 bases between the germline ends. The germline CDR1 and CDR2 sequences are SGHTA and FQGNSA. CDR3 in DNA: TGTGCCAGCAGCTATTTCGCAGGGACTGGTGAAGCTTTCTTT. This sequence encodes CASSYFAGTGEAFF.

V usage is TRBV24-1 and J usage is TRBJ1-5, with 7 bases lining up with TRBD1. Germline-derived CDR1 and CDR2 are KGHDR and SFDVKD. This CDR3 region has 16 residues. V shed 10 bases, J shed 4 bases, and the junction held 15 bases outside the gene matches. The CDR3 DNA is TGTGCCACTGGGCACAGGGGTCGTCCCGCAAATCAGCCCCAGCATTTT. It specifies CATGHRGRPANQPQHF.

V and J are TRBV5-4 and TRBJ1-1, with a tentative D call TRBD1 (5 bases). The V gene lost 1 base and the J gene lost 5 bases, with 15 bases spanning the gap. This CDR3 comprises 15 residues. Looked up from germline, CDR1 is SGHNT and CDR2 is YYREEE (reference sequence). In DNA form, the CDR3 reads TGTGCCAGCAGCTTGCCGTCCCAGGGTACAACTGAAGCTTTCTTT. It specifies CASSLPSQGTTEAFF.

V gene TRBV9 combines with J gene TRBJ1-5, with TRBD1 identical over 9 bases. V shed 4 bases and J 5 bases; nucleotides not matched to a gene: 7. CDR1 is SGDLS and CDR2 is YYNGEE in the germline V gene. This CDR3 is 15 amino acids long. The CDR3 region has the DNA TGTGCCAGCAGCCGTACAGGGGGCGCAGATCAGCCCCAGCATTTT. Amino acids: CASSRTGGADQPQHF. Drawing the rest from reference TRBV9 and TRBJ1-5, the complete variable domain is DSGVTQTPKHLITATGQRVTLRCSPRSGDLSVYWYQQSLDQGLQFLIQYYNGEERAKGNILERFSAQQFPDLHSELNLSSLELGDSALYFCASSRTGGADQPQHFGDGTRLSIL.

The rearrangement links TRBV24-1 to TRBJ2-1; TRBD1 matches 10 bases. The germline CDR1 and CDR2 sequences are KGHDR and SFDVKD. The CDR3 consists of 17 residues. V shed 2 bases, J shed 4 bases, and the junction held 7 bases outside the gene matches. The CDR3 reads CATSDSGRGQGYNEQFF. CDR3 coding DNA: TGTGCCACCAGTGATTCGGGTAGGGGACAGGGGTACAATGAGCAGTTCTTC.

The rearrangement joins TRBV28 to TRBJ2-1; 9 bases agree with TRBD1. J was trimmed by 2 bases and V by 8 bases; bases with no gene match: 10. The germline gives CDR1 MDHEN, CDR2 SYDVKM. The CDR3 has 16 amino acids. CDR3 protein: CASYTGGQGPYNEQFF. CDR3 nucleotides: TGTGCCAGCTATACGGGGGGACAGGGTCCCTACAATGAGCAGTTCTTC.

This clone appeared a few times. The rearrangement uses TRBV4-2 and TRBJ1-3, with TRBD1 as a possible D gene (6 bases). Germline lookup yields CDR1 LGHNA and CDR2 YNFKEQ. This CDR3 has 16 amino acids. V gave up 3 bases and J gave up 4 bases, with 16 bases separating them. CDR3 bases: TGTGCCAGCAGCCAGGATAGGGCAGGGGAAGGAAACACCATATATTTT. Residues: CASSQDRAGEGNTIYF.

The chain links TRBV9 to TRBJ1-1; D call uncertain. Germline lookup yields CDR1 SGDLS and CDR2 YYNGEE. V gave up 4 bases and J gave up 0 bases, with 7 bases separating them. This CDR3 has 13 amino acids. The CDR3: CASSFTMNTEAFF. As DNA, the CDR3 is TGTGCCAGCAGCTTCACAATGAACACTGAAGCTTTCTTT.

This chain links TRBV15 with TRBJ1-1; 7 nucleotides agree with TRBD1. Germline loops: CDR1 LNHNV, CDR2 YYDKDF (reference sequence). The CDR3 sequence is 13 residues long. V lost 4 bases, J lost 6 bases, and 5 bases stayed unmatched. CDR3 in DNA: TGTGCCACCAGCAAAACCGGGACAGCTGAAGCTTTCTTT. Translated, it gives CATSKTGTAEAFF.

The rearrangement links TRBV12-5 to TRBJ1-2; D ambiguous. The CDR3 extends over 13 amino acids. Trimming stripped 5 bases from V and 8 bases from J, with 15 bases between. CDR1 and CDR2 (germline): LGHNT, FRNRAP. CDR3 loop: CASGQERVGGYTF. For the CDR3, the DNA is TGTGCTAGTGGTCAGGAGAGGGTTGGCGGCTACACCTTC. The full variable domain, rest sourced from reference TRBV12-5 and TRBJ1-2, is DARVTQTPRHKVTEMGQEVTMRCQPILGHNTVFWYRQTMMQGLELLAYFRNRAPLDDSGMPKDRFSAEMPDATLATLKIQPSEPRDSAVYFCASGQERVGGYTFGSGTRLTVV.

The chain employs TRBV7-6 and TRBJ2-1; 10 positions agree with TRBD2. The CDR3 totals 18 residues. CDR1 and CDR2 (germline): SGHVS, FNYEAQ. The V segment lost 2 bases and the J segment 3 bases; nucleotides outside the gene matches: 10. CDR3: CASSLLGPSGGYYNEQFF. CDR3 coding DNA: TGTGCCAGCAGCTTACTAGGGCCTAGCGGGGGCTACTACAATGAGCAGTTCTTC.

The chain couples TRBV5-1 to TRBJ1-2, with 8 bases identical to TRBD1. CDR3 length equals 15 residues. Germline loops: CDR1 SGHRS, CDR2 YFSETQ. V lost 4 bases to trimming and J lost 1 base; unmatched junction nucleotides: 6. The CDR3 protein is CASSQRQGRNYGYTF. The DNA of the CDR3 is TGCGCCAGCAGCCAAAGACAGGGGCGTAACTATGGCTACACCTTC.

V gene TRBV7-8 combines with J gene TRBJ1-1; possibly TRBD1 for D (5 bases). Per the germline V gene, CDR1 is SGHVS and CDR2 is FQNEAQ. V was cut by 1 base and J by 6 bases, with 9 bases left in between. CDR3 length: 13 residues. The CDR3 protein is CASSLVGGAEAFF. In DNA form, the CDR3 reads TGTGCCAGCAGCTTAGTCGGAGGGGCTGAAGCTTTCTTT.

The chain links TRBV7-2 to TRBJ2-3; possibly TRBD2 for D (5 bases). Deletions cut 2 bases from V and 4 bases from J, with 7 bases between. Germline values: CDR1 SGHTA, CDR2 FQGNSA. The CDR3 is 13 residues long. For the CDR3, the DNA is TGTGCCAGCAGCTTAAGAGGGTCAGATACGCAGTATTTT. It yields the protein CASSLRGSDTQYF. The complete variable domain, with remaining parts taken from reference TRBV7-2 and TRBJ2-3, reads GAGVSQSPSNKVTEKGKDVELRCDPISGHTALYWYRQSLGQGLEFLIYFQGNSAPDKSGLPSDRFSAERTGGSVSTLTIQRTQQEDSAVYLCASSLRGSDTQYFGPGTRLTVL.